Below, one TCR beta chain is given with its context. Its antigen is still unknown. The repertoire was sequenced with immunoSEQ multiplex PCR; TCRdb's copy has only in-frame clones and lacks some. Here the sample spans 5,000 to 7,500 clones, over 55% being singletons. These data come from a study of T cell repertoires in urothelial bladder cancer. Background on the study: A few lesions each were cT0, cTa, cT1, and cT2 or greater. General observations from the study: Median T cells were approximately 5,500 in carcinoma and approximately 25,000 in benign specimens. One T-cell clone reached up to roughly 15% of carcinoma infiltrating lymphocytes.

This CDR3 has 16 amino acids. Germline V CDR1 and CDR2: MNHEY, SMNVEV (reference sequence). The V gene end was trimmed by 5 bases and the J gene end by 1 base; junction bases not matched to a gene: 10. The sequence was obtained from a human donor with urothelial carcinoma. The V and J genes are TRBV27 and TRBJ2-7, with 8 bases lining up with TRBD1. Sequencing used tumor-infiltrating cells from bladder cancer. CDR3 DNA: TGTGCCAGCAGTCCCGGTCCGGGACAGGCGTCCTACGAGCAGTACTTC. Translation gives CASSPGPGQASYEQYF.